A single sample is the source of the 29 T cell receptor beta chains below, sequenced in a study of cytomegalovirus exposure and HLA in healthy donors. The PCR employed 60 Vbeta primers together with 13 Jbeta primers. Profiled with immunoSEQ multiplex PCR; TCRdb holds only in-frame clones, not every one. The sample lists 170,000 or so clones; 75% to 85% were seen once. Specimen: PBMCs. The receptors come from a woman between 25 and 40 years old in good health and CMV-seronegative.

J is TRBJ1-6 and V is TRBV19; D is uncertain. Germline CDR1 and CDR2: LNHDA and SQIVND (reference sequence). Between the trimmed V and J ends, which lost 4 bases and 3 bases, there was a span of 10 bases. The CDR3 runs 15 residues. CDR3 protein: CASSRGSGYNSPLHF. In nucleotides, the CDR3 is TGTGCCAGTAGTAGGGGTAGCGGCTATAATTCACCCCTCCACTTT.

This chain uses TRBV7-9 with TRBJ1-1; no reliable D call. Germline V gives CDR1 SEHNR, CDR2 FQNEAQ (reference sequence). Trimming cost V 2 bases and J 10 bases, with 14 bases left between them. This CDR3 is built from 13 residues. The CDR3, as DNA: TGTGCCAGCAGCTTAAATGGGCCCCTTGGAGCTTTCTTT. It codes for CASSLNGPLGAFF.

The chain recombines TRBV4-1 with TRBJ1-5, with D tentatively TRBD1 (5 bases). This CDR3 is built from 15 residues. CDR1 and CDR2 from the germline V gene are MGHRA and YSYEKL. Deletions cut 4 bases from V and 1 base from J, with 11 bases between. CDR3 loop: CASSPGRGSNQPQHF. DNA of the CDR3: TGCGCCAGCAGCCCTGGACGGGGGAGCAATCAGCCCCAGCATTTT.

This chain joins TRBV7-9 and TRBJ2-1; 9 bases are a match to TRBD2. The length of the CDR3 is 15 residues. From germline, CDR1 is SEHNR and CDR2 FQNEAQ (reference sequence). V shed 2 bases, J shed 7 bases, and the junction held 6 bases outside the gene matches. The CDR3: CASSLRGGAENEQFF. CDR3 DNA: TGTGCCAGCAGCTTACGCGGGGGGGCCGAAAATGAGCAGTTCTTC.

This clone was observed a few times. The chain joins TRBV7-9 to TRBJ1-1; possibly TRBD1 for D (6 bases). This CDR3 is built from 15 residues. CDR1 and CDR2 from the germline V gene are SEHNR and FQNEAQ (reference sequence). V was shortened by 5 bases and J by 0 bases, with 13 bases between the two germline ends. CDR3 sequence reads: CASSRQQGMNTEAFF. DNA for the CDR3: TGTGCCAGCAGCCGCCAACAGGGTATGAACACTGAAGCTTTCTTT.

As for this clone: A junction boundary mismatches the germline segment, possibly from a read error. Other DNA sequences in the same sample also yield this CDR3. The rearrangement joins TRBV30 to TRBJ1-1, with a possible D match to TRBD1 (6 bases). The CDR3 spans 12 residues. CDR1 GTSNPN and CDR2 SVGIG come from the germline V gene (reference sequence). The CDR3 DNA reads as TGCGCCTGGAGCTGGGACACAACTGAAGCTTTCTTT. Translated, it gives CAWSWDTTEAFF.

J is TRBJ1-1 and V is TRBV27; tentatively, D is TRBD1 (6 bases). Germline-derived CDR1 and CDR2 are MNHEY and SMNVEV (reference sequence). The CDR3 is 14 amino acids. V lost 3 bases, J lost 1 base, and 9 bases lay in between. Here the CDR3 reads CASSFTQGNTEAFF. CDR3 coding DNA: TGTGCCAGCAGTTTTACACAGGGGAACACTGAAGCTTTCTTT.

J is TRBJ1-2 and V is TRBV19; TRBD1 might be the D (5 bases). CDR3 length: 12 residues. With 5 bases removed from V and 4 bases from J, the gap between germline ends came to 8 bases. Germline V gene data show CDR1 as LNHDA and CDR2 as SQIVND (reference sequence). CDR3 region: CASSPGSYGYTF. The CDR3 region has the DNA TGTGCCAGTAGTCCAGGGTCCTATGGCTACACCTTC.

The CDR3 region is CATSRDYAGYGYTF. CDR3 nucleotide sequence: TGTGCCACCAGCAGAGATTATGCAGGGTATGGCTACACCTTC. V gene TRBV15 combines with J gene TRBJ1-2, with a possible D match to TRBD1 (5 bases). This CDR3 region has 14 residues. Germline V CDR1 and CDR2: LNHNV, YYDKDF (reference sequence). Trimming stripped 0 bases from V and 5 bases from J, with 10 bases between.

This chain links TRBV28 with TRBJ1-6; a weak D match, TRBD1 (5 bases). The V gene lost 2 bases and the J gene lost 8 bases, with 13 bases spanning the gap. The CDR3 contains 15 residues. The germline CDR1 and CDR2 sequences are MDHEN and SYDVKM. The CDR3 bases are TGTGCCAGCAGTTTACCGGCAGGGAGGGATTCACCCCTCCACTTT. It codes for CASSLPAGRDSPLHF.

This clone was picked up one time. The CDR3 nucleotides are TGTGCCAGCTCACCGGGACAGCCCAATCAGCCCCAGCATTTT. Translating gives CASSPGQPNQPQHF. The V and J genes are TRBV18 and TRBJ1-5; 7 nucleotides align to TRBD1. The CDR3 has 14 residues. CDR1 is KGHSH and CDR2 is LQKENI in the germline V gene. Unmatched junction bases numbered 2, after V lost 3 bases and J lost 3 bases.

The chain couples TRBV29-1 to TRBJ2-1, with 9 positions matching TRBD1. V lost 6 bases to trimming and J lost 10 bases; unmatched junction nucleotides: 10. The CDR3 runs 13 residues. Germline-derived CDR1 and CDR2 are SQVTM and ANQGSEA. This chain's CDR3 is CSVRWTGEGEQFF. The CDR3 DNA follows: TGCAGCGTCCGCTGGACAGGGGAGGGGGAGCAGTTCTTC.

The chain combines TRBV5-1 with TRBJ2-3; 8 nucleotides align to TRBD2. With 4 bases clipped from V and 1 base from J, the junction kept 2 bases outside the gene matches. Germline V CDR1 and CDR2: SGHRS, YFSETQ. The CDR3 runs to 14 residues. The CDR3 DNA is TGCGCCAGCAGCCAGACTAGCGGCACAGATACGCAGTATTTT. It translates to CASSQTSGTDTQYF.

V usage is TRBV9 and J usage is TRBJ1-5, with unresolved D. The CDR3 sequence is 10 residues long. V lost 3 bases and J 11 bases, leaving 6 bases between the germline ends. CDR1 and CDR2 (germline): SGDLS, YYNGEE. CDR3 residues: CASSDTAQHF. CDR3 DNA sequence: TGTGCCAGCAGCGACACAGCCCAGCATTTT.

This clone was seen a handful of times. This chain connects TRBV28 to TRBJ2-4; 7 bases map to TRBD2. Germline CDR1 is MDHEN and CDR2 is SYDVKM. This CDR3 spans 17 amino acids. V lost 1 base to trimming and J lost 6 bases; unmatched junction nucleotides: 12. CDR3 residues: CASSLFEGGGGRNIQYF. The DNA for the CDR3 is TGTGCCAGCAGTTTATTTGAGGGTGGGGGAGGGAGAAACATTCAGTACTTC.

This chain joins TRBV19 and TRBJ1-5; D gene uncertain. The CDR3 sequence is 15 residues long. Germline CDR1 is LNHDA and CDR2 is SQIVND (reference sequence). V lost 5 bases to trimming and J lost 2 bases, with 13 bases between them. CDR3 coding DNA: TGTGCCAGTAGTCCTCCGCAGGAAGGCAATCAGCCCCAGCATTTT. Translated: CASSPPQEGNQPQHF. The full variable domain, its missing parts supplied by reference TRBV19 and TRBJ1-5, is DGGITQSPKYLFRKEGQNVTLSCEQNLNHDAMYWYRQDPGQGLRLIYYSQIVNDFQKGDIAEGYSVSREKKESFPLTVTSAQKNPTAFYLCASSPPQEGNQPQHFGDGTRLSIL.

The chain has TRBV5-4 and TRBJ2-3; 8 nucleotides agree with TRBD1. The V and J ends lost 4 bases and 3 bases, in that order; junction bases with no gene match: 7. Germline loops: CDR1 SGHNT, CDR2 YYREEE (reference sequence). CDR3 length: 15 amino acids. The CDR3 bases are TGTGCCAGCAGCCTAACAGGGGGTAGGACAGATACGCAGTATTTT. Residues: CASSLTGGRTDTQYF.

J is TRBJ1-5 and V is TRBV19; possibly TRBD1 for D (5 bases). In germline, CDR1 is LNHDA, CDR2 SQIVND (reference sequence). The length of the CDR3 is 13 residues. V was pared by 8 bases and J by 3 bases, with 11 bases between. CDR3 DNA: TGTGCCAGTGAAGACAGTCCCAATCAGCCCCAGCATTTT. Its protein is CASEDSPNQPQHF.

A remark on this clone: A junction end diverges from the germline sequence, so it may reflect a read error. The CDR3 DNA reads TGCGCCAGCAGCCTTCGACCTGGAACTAGCGGGGGGCATGGAAACAGTCAGTACTTC. Its translation is CASSLRPGTSGGHGNSQYF. This chain joins TRBV5-1 and TRBJ2-4; 12 bases fit TRBD2. The CDR3 contains 19 residues. Germline CDR1 SGHRS, CDR2 YFSETQ. Based on the CDR3 plus reference TRBV5-1 and TRBJ2-4, the full variable domain is KAGVTQTPRYLIKTRGQQVTLSCSPISGHRSVSWYQQTPGQGLQFLFEYFSETQRNKGNFPGRFSGRQFSNSRSEMNVSTLELGDSALYLCASSLRPGTSGGHGNSQYFGAGTRLSVL.

The J gene is TRBJ1-2, the V gene TRBV5-4, with 8 bases lining up with TRBD1. The CDR3 runs 13 residues. V lost 0 bases and J lost 7; bases outside the gene matches: 2. CDR1 SGHNT and CDR2 YYREEE come from the germline V gene (reference sequence). This CDR3 reads CASSLGQGSGYTF. CDR3 nucleotides: TGTGCCAGCAGCTTGGGACAGGGGTCTGGCTACACCTTC.

This chain connects TRBV9 to TRBJ2-3; TRBD1 is a possible D gene (6 bases). Trimming stripped 4 bases from V and 3 bases from J, with 15 bases between. Germline loops: CDR1 SGDLS, CDR2 YYNGEE. CDR3 length equals 15 residues. The CDR3 is CASSPRQVPTDTQYF. As DNA, the CDR3 is TGTGCCAGCAGCCCACGACAGGTTCCAACAGATACGCAGTATTTT.

The chain links TRBV18 to TRBJ2-5; no clear D. The CDR3 contains 14 residues. V was clipped by 9 bases and J by 2 bases, with 16 bases between them. CDR1 is KGHSH, CDR2 LQKENI, per germline. CDR3 nucleotide sequence: TGTGCCAGTTCTCCCAACATGTTGCAAGAGACCCAGTACTTC. Its protein product is CASSPNMLQETQYF.

The CDR3 sequence: CSVAESFGGRTDTQYF. The CDR3 DNA is TGCAGCGTTGCCGAGAGTTTCGGGGGGAGGACAGATACGCAGTATTTT. The J gene is TRBJ2-3, the V gene TRBV29-1; 7 positions match TRBD2. This CDR3 comprises 16 residues. CDR1 SQVTM and CDR2 ANQGSEA come from the germline V gene. V was clipped by 4 bases and J by 3 bases; unmatched bases: 13.

For the CDR3, the DNA is TGTGCCAGCAGCTCGACTAGCGGGGGATACAATGAGCAGTTCTTC. The encoded protein is CASSSTSGGYNEQFF. The chain uses TRBV7-9 and TRBJ2-1; 12 positions agree with TRBD2. The CDR3 covers 15 residues. Germline V lookup: CDR1 SEHNR, CDR2 FQNEAQ (reference sequence). V lost 4 bases and J lost 4; bases outside the gene matches: 2.

The chain combines TRBV15 with TRBJ2-7, with D unclear. V lost 0 bases and J 2 bases, leaving 14 bases between the germline ends. The CDR3 contains 16 residues. The germline gives CDR1 LNHNV, CDR2 YYDKDF (reference sequence). CDR3 sequence reads: CATSRDYGVNPYEQYF. Written as DNA, the CDR3 is TGTGCCACCAGCAGAGATTATGGAGTCAACCCCTACGAGCAGTACTTC.

The sample holds one count of this clone. The gene calls are TRBV18 and TRBJ2-5; 9 nucleotides line up with TRBD1. J was trimmed by 2 bases and V by 1 base; bases with no gene match: 11. Germline V CDR1 and CDR2: KGHSH, LQKENI. The CDR3 has 18 residues. CDR3 coding DNA: TGTGCCAGCTCACCACAACAGGGGGCGGGGGCCCCTCAAGAGACCCAGTACTTC. This sequence encodes CASSPQQGAGAPQETQYF.

This chain links TRBV7-7 with TRBJ2-5, with 9 nucleotides matching TRBD2. The CDR3 is 16 amino acids. Germline lookup yields CDR1 SSHAT and CDR2 FNYEAQ (reference sequence). V lost 5 bases to trimming and J lost 5 bases; unmatched junction nucleotides: 12. The DNA of the CDR3 is TGTGCCAGCAGCCCGGGACTAGCAGGAGGGTTGGAGACCCAGTACTTC. Translation gives CASSPGLAGGLETQYF.

The rearrangement links TRBV7-2 to TRBJ1-2; D is perhaps TRBD1 (5 bases). The ends were cut back, 5 bases at V and 4 bases at J, with 17 bases in the middle. CDR3 length equals 15 residues. Germline CDR1 and CDR2: SGHTA and FQGNSA. The CDR3 spells CASSPGGERAYGYTF. CDR3 coding DNA: TGTGCCAGCAGCCCGGGGGGAGAGAGGGCCTATGGCTACACCTTC.

The chain links TRBV4-3 to TRBJ1-2, with a tentative D call TRBD1 (5 bases). The germline gives CDR1 LGHNA, CDR2 YSLEER. V was pared by 1 base and J by 3 bases, with 18 bases between. The CDR3 extends over 17 amino acids. The CDR3 protein is CASSQAWGSGDYYGYTF. As DNA, the CDR3 is TGCGCCAGCAGCCAAGCTTGGGGGTCGGGGGACTACTATGGCTACACCTTC.